The clone carrying this T cell receptor beta chain occurred a few times. This sample was included in a study of blood T cell repertoires in COVID-19. As for the study in general: Acute and convalescent COVID-19 specimens originated in the United States, Italy and Spain. Nucleic acid was either cDNA or gDNA, and it came from T cells, B-cell-depleted T cells, or PBMCs.

The ends lost 4 bases at V and 6 bases at J; junction bases unmatched: 9. The CDR3 has 15 residues. The V gene's germline CDR1 is SGHTA and CDR2 FQGNSA. Per the study methods: Counts of nucleated cells, estimated from reference gene primer amplification, were obtained. Here immunoSEQ multiplex PCR was the method, and the copy in TCRdb shows in-frame clones only, minus some. That table supplies the V and J calls and clone size; D and trimming were determined from the DNA. Of 150,000 to 200,000 clones in the sample, about 83% were seen once. The source of this sequence is a man aged 55 to 70 with acute or convalescent COVID-19. Sequenced material: peripheral blood. The rearrangement joins TRBV7-2 to TRBJ1-5; TRBD1 agrees at 7 bases. CDR3 sequence: CASSSATWTGQPQHF. The CDR3 DNA reads TGTGCCAGCAGCTCCGCGACTTGGACAGGTCAGCCCCAGCATTTT.